This T cell receptor (beta chain) was captured by sequencing in a study of T cell responses to AZD1222 COVID-19 vaccine. A note on this clone: Antigen: not known.

Assay used: immunoSEQ multiplex PCR; TCRdb lists only in-frame clones, some missing. The sample carries 120,000 to 150,000 clones, roughly 88% recorded once. Study observations and caveats: Spike-specific TCR depth and breadth grew after two AZD1222 doses.

The CDR3 contains 15 residues. CDR1 and CDR2 (germline): SGDLS, YYNGEE. Trimming removed 0 bases from V and 0 bases from J, with 7 bases in between. The receptor comes from an adult who received the MenACWY meningococcal vaccine as a control. Sample: peripheral blood, taken 28 days after the second dose of the MenACWY control vaccine. The rearrangement uses TRBV9 and TRBJ2-1; no definite D call. This CDR3 is CASSVGSVSYNEQFF. The CDR3 DNA sequence: TGTGCCAGCAGCGTAGGGAGCGTCTCCTACAATGAGCAGTTCTTC.